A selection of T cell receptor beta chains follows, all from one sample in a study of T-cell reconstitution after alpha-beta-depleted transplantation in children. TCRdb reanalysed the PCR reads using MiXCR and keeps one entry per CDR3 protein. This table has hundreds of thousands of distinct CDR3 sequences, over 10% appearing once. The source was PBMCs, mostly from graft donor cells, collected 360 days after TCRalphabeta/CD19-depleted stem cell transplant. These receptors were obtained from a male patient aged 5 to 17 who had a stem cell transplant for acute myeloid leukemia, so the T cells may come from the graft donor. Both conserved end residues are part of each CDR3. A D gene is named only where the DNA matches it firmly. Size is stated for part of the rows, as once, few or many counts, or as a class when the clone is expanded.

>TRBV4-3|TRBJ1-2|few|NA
TGCGCCAGCAGCCAAGGGTCAGCACACGGCTATGGCTACACCTTC
CASSQGSAHGYGYTF
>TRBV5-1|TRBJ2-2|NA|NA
TGCGCCAGCAGCTTGGTGGCAGGGGTATCGAACACCGGGGAGCTGTTTTTT
CASSLVAGVSNTGELFF
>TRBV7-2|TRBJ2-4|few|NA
TGTGCCAGCAGCTTAGGGCCTGGGAGAGATGGCAAAAACATTCAGTACTTC
CASSLGPGRDGKNIQYF
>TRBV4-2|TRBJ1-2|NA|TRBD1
TGTGCCAGCAGCCTCGAGCCGGGACAGGAAAGCTATGGCTACACCTTC
CASSLEPGQESYGYTF
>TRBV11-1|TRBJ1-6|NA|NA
TGTGCCAGCAGCCAAGCGGGGGGGCGCTTCCAGGGTGATTCACCCCTCCACTTT
CASSQAGGRFQGDSPLHF
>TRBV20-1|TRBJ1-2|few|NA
TGCAGTGCTAGAGGAGGGGGAGACTATGGCTACACCTTC
CSARGGGDYGYTF
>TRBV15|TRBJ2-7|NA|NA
TGTGCCACCAGCAGAGATCAAACGGGGATCTCCTACGAGCAGTACTTC
CATSRDQTGISYEQYF
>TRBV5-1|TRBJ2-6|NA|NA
TGCGCCAGCAGCTTGGAGGAGGTCTCTGGGGCCAACGTCCTGACTTTC
CASSLEEVSGANVLTF
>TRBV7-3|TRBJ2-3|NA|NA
TGTGCCAGCAGCTCAAACAGGGTTAGCGGACCAGATACGCAGTATTTT
CASSSNRVSGPDTQYF
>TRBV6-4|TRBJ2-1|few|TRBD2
TGTGCCAGCAGGACTCTAGCGGGAGGGACCGAACCCAACTCGGTTGAGCAGTTCTTC
CASRTLAGGTEPNSVEQFF
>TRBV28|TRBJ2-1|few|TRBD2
TGTGCCAGCAGTCCGTCCGGGACTAGAAGCAATGAGCAGTTCTTC
CASSPSGTRSNEQFF
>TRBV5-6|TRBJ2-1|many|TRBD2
TGTGCCAGCAGCTTGGCCTTGATAGCGGGAGTAAATGAGCAGTTCTTC
CASSLALIAGVNEQFF
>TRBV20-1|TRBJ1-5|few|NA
TGCAGTGCTAGTGGTGAACCATATAGCAATCAGCCCCAGCATTTT
CSASGEPYSNQPQHF
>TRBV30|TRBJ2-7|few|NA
TGTGCCTGGAGTGTATCGGCAGAAGTCGAGCAGTACTTC
CAWSVSAEVEQYF
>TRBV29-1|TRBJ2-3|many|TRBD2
TGCAGCGTTGATGGGCTAGCGGGACCCACAGATACGCAGTATTTT
CSVDGLAGPTDTQYF
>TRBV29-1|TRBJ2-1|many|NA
TGCAGCGTTTCGGTGAACGGTGGGGGGAATGAGCAGTTCTTC
CSVSVNGGGNEQFF
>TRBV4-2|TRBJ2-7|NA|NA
TGTGCCAGCAGCCAAGATGGGGATGCCTACGAGCAGTACTTC
CASSQDGDAYEQYF
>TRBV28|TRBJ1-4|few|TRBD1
TGTGCCAGCAGTTTCCGGGACAGGGTTATGAGGGAAAAACTGTTTTTT
CASSFRDRVMREKLFF
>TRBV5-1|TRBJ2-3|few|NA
TGCGCCAGCAGCTTGGCAGCTTACCTCACAGATACGCAGTATTTT
CASSLAAYLTDTQYF
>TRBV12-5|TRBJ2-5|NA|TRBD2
TGTGCTAGTGGACCTAGCGGGAGCGGAGAGACCCAGTACTTC
CASGPSGSGETQYF
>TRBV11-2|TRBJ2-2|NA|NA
TGTGCCAGCAGCACCACCGAGCAGAACACCGGGGAGCTGTTTTTT
CASSTTEQNTGELFF
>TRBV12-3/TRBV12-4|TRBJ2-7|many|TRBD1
TGTGCCAGCAGTCCCGGCGGGACAGGGCCCGAGCAGTACTTC
CASSPGGTGPEQYF
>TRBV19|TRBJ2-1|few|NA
TGTGCCAGTAGTATAAGCCGCGGGGCTCGGGGGAGGGAGCAGTTCTTC
CASSISRGARGREQFF
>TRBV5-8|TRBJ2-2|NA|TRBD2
TGTGCCAGCAGCGGGGGACTAGCGTTTACCGGGGAGCTGTTTTTT
CASSGGLAFTGELFF